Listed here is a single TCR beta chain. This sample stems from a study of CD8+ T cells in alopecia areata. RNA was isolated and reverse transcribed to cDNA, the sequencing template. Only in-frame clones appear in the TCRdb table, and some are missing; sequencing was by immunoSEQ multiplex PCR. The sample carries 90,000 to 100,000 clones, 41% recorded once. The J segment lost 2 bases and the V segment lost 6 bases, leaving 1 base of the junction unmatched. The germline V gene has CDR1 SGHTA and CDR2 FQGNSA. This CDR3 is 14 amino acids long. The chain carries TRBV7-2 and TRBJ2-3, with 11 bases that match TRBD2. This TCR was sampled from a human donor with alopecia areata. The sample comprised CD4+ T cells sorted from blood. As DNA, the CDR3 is TGTGCCAGCAGGACTAGCGGGGCCACAGATACGCAGTATTTT. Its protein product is CASRTSGATDTQYF.